These 13 T cell receptor beta chains were sequenced from one sample in a study of spatial heterogeneity in lung cancer. Specified time point: sample taken at primary tumor resection. In TCRdb, the 5' RACE reads were re-called with MiXCR into one record per CDR3 protein. The table lists tens of thousands of distinct CDR3 sequences, about 12% of them singletons, with 35% to 45% in the top ten. Specimen: PBMCs, collected at surgery. These receptors all stem from a male donor with early-stage non-small cell lung cancer.

This clonotype appeared many times. This chain joins TRBV7-8 and TRBJ2-1; no firm D call. CDR3 length equals 15 residues. Germline CDR1 and CDR2: SGHVS and FQNEAQ. V shed 7 bases and J shed 7 bases, with 20 bases lying between them. CDR3 nucleotide sequence: TGTGCCAGCAAACTTTCTTGGAGCCCCATGAATGAGCAGTTCTTC. It codes for CASKLSWSPMNEQFF.

Only a few counts were recorded for this clonotype. This chain connects TRBV20-1 to TRBJ2-1; the match to TRBD2 covers 10 bases. Germline CDR1 DFQATT, CDR2 SNEGSKA (reference sequence). The CDR3 is 15 amino acids. Trimming removed 7 bases from V and 6 bases from J; junction bases left unmatched: 12. The CDR3 loop reads CSVSSGTSVGNEQFF. DNA of the CDR3: TGCAGTGTTTCTTCCGGGACTAGCGTGGGCAATGAGCAGTTCTTC.

The chain links TRBV27 to TRBJ2-6, with no clear D. Germline-derived CDR1 and CDR2 are MNHEY and SMNVEV (reference sequence). The V gene lost 5 bases and the J gene lost 0 bases, with 5 bases spanning the gap. CDR3 length: 14 amino acids. The CDR3 is CASSANSGANVLTF. In DNA form, the CDR3 reads TGTGCCAGCAGTGCTAACTCTGGGGCCAACGTCCTGACTTTC.

This chain joins TRBV5-1 and TRBJ2-3, with D perhaps matching TRBD2 (5 bases). Germline V gene lookup returns CDR1 SGHRS and CDR2 YFSETQ. Trimming stripped 0 bases from V and 3 bases from J, with 11 bases between. The CDR3 totals 15 residues. Written as DNA, the CDR3 is TGCGCCAGCAGCTTGGAAGGGAGACTAACAGATACGCAGTATTTT. The encoded protein is CASSLEGRLTDTQYF.

This clonotype was counted a few times. The gene calls are TRBV12-5 and TRBJ1-5; the D gene is possibly TRBD1 (5 bases). The CDR3 is made up of 17 amino acids. CDR1 and CDR2 from the germline V gene are LGHNT and FRNRAP. Trimming cost V 1 base and J 0 bases, with 13 bases left between them. In DNA, the CDR3 is TGTGCTAGTGGTTTGGACTGGTGGGGGTATAGCAATCAGCCCCAGCATTTT. Translating gives CASGLDWWGYSNQPQHF.

V and J are TRBV14 and TRBJ2-1; TRBD2 agrees at 14 bases. The CDR3 is 15 residues long. The V gene end was trimmed by 4 bases and the J gene end by 7 bases; junction bases not matched to a gene: 3. Germline CDR1 is SGHDN and CDR2 is FVKESK. CDR3 in DNA: TGTGCCAGCAGCCGACTAGCGGGAGGGAGGAATGAGCAGTTCTTC. Protein: CASSRLAGGRNEQFF.

This clonotype was picked up a small number of times. The CDR3 region has the DNA TGTGCCAGCAGTCGTGAGGCTAGCTCTGGGACCCAGTACTTC. It yields the protein CASSREASSGTQYF. The gene calls are TRBV6-5 and TRBJ2-5; maybe TRBD2 (5 bases). Trimming cost V 5 bases and J 7 bases, with 17 bases left between them. CDR1 and CDR2 from the germline V gene are MNHEY and SVGAGI. There are 14 residues in the CDR3.

The gene calls are TRBV5-1 and TRBJ2-2; D unresolved. This CDR3 region has 13 residues. Germline V gene data show CDR1 as SGHRS and CDR2 as YFSETQ. V was shortened by 1 base and J by 7 bases, with 8 bases between the two germline ends. The CDR3 protein is CASSLPVNGELFF. CDR3 nucleotides: TGCGCCAGCAGCTTGCCCGTGAACGGGGAGCTGTTTTTT.

Concerning this clonotype itself: A much larger clone differs from this one at a single base, so this may be a read error. This chain links TRBV20-1 with TRBJ2-7; tentative D call: TRBD2 (6 bases). Germline CDR1 reads DFQATT; CDR2 reads SNEGSKA (reference sequence). Trimming stripped 1 base from V and 7 bases from J, with 20 bases between. The CDR3 runs to 15 residues. This CDR3 reads CSARVAVGSSNEQYF. In nucleotides, the CDR3 is TGCAGTGCTAGAGTGGCTGTCGGGAGTAGTAATGAGCAGTACTTC.

This clonotype was seen a few times. This chain connects TRBV6-5 to TRBJ2-7; 7 nucleotides line up with TRBD1. Germline V gives CDR1 MNHEY, CDR2 SVGAGI. V was pared by 6 bases and J by 1 base, with 3 bases of the junction left unmatched. CDR3 length: 13 residues. The CDR3 region is CASRGQPSYEQYF. The CDR3 coding sequence is TGTGCCAGCAGGGGACAGCCGTCCTACGAGCAGTACTTC.

V usage is TRBV28 and J usage is TRBJ2-1; D tentatively reads TRBD1 or TRBD2 (8 bases each). The germline V gene encodes CDR1 MDHEN and CDR2 SYDVKM. The CDR3 has 16 residues. V lost 6 bases and J 15 bases, leaving 30 bases between the germline ends. As DNA, the CDR3 is TGTGCCAGCAGATTCACGGGGGGGGAAGGACAGGGTGGTCGGTTCTTC. Amino acids: CASRFTGGEGQGGRFF.

The CDR3 DNA reads TGTGCCAGCAGCCAAGACGGGAGGACTTGGGAGACCCAGTACTTC. This codes for CASSQDGRTWETQYF. The rearrangement links TRBV14 to TRBJ2-5; TRBD2 matches at 7 bases. J lost 5 bases, V lost 0 bases, and 6 bases had no gene match. This CDR3 region has 15 residues. Germline CDR1 and CDR2: SGHDN and FVKESK. Together with reference TRBV14 and TRBJ2-5, the CDR3 gives the full variable domain: EAGVTQFPSHSVIEKGQTVTLRCDPISGHDNLYWYRRVMGKEIKFLLHFVKESKQDESGMPNNRFLAERTGGTYSTLKVQPAELEDSGVYFCASSQDGRTWETQYFGPGTRLLVL.

This clonotype was counted between two and nine times. The chain couples TRBV23-1 to TRBJ2-5, with D maybe TRBD2 (5 bases). TRBV23-1 is an ORF; its function is uncertain. V dropped 0 bases and J dropped 0 bases, with 11 bases sitting between them. The CDR3 contains 16 residues. CDR3 region: CASSQSRAVYQETQYF. CDR3 DNA: TGCGCCAGCAGTCAATCGAGGGCGGTGTACCAAGAGACCCAGTACTTC.